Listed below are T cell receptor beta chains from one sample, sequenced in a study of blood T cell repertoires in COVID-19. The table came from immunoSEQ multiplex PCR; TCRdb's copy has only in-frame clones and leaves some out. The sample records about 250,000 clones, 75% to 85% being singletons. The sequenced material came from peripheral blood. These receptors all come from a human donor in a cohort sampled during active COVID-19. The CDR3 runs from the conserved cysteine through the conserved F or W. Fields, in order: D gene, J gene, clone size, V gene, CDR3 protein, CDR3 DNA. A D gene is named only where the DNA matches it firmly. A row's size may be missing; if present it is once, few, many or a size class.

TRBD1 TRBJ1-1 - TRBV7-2 CASSSQGGGTEAFF TGTGCCAGCAGCTCTCAGGGGGGCGGGACTGAAGCTTTCTTT
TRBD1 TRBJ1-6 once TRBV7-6 CASSLLTGESPLHF TGTGCCAGCAGCCTGTTGACAGGGGAATCACCCCTCCACTTT
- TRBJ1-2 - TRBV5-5 CASSLVDIDGYTF TGTGCCAGCAGCTTGGTGGACATAGATGGCTACACCTTC
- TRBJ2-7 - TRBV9 CASSVGSGQSTEQYF TGTGCCAGCAGCGTAGGTTCCGGACAGTCGACCGAGCAGTACTTC
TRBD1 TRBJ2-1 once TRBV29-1 CSGSDRGINNEQFF TGCAGCGGGTCCGACAGGGGCATTAACAATGAGCAGTTCTTC
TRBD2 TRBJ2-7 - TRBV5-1 CASSSFSGATSYEQYF TGCGCCAGCAGCTCGTTTAGCGGGGCGACTTCCTACGAGCAGTACTTC
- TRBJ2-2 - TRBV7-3 CASSLQGNTNTGELFF TGTGCCAGCAGTTTACAGGGAAATACGAACACCGGGGAGCTGTTTTTT
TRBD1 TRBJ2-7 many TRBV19 CASSLGQGEQYF TGTGCCAGTAGTCTCGGACAGGGCGAGCAGTACTTC
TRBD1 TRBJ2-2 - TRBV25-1 CASRETGGRTGELFF TGTGCCAGCAGGGAGACAGGGGGTCGGACCGGGGAGCTGTTTTTT
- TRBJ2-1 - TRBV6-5 CASSLRGGISYNEQFF TGTGCCAGCAGTTTGAGGGGGGGAATCTCCTACAATGAGCAGTTCTTC
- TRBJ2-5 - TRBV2 CASVGYQETQYF TGTGCCAGCGTCGGTTACCAAGAGACCCAGTACTTC
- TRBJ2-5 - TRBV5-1 CASSPGLLQETQYF TGCGCCAGCAGCCCCGGACTGTTGCAAGAGACCCAGTACTTC
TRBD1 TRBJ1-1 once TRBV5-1 CASSQGTVNTEAFF TGCGCCAGCAGCCAAGGGACAGTCAACACTGAAGCTTTCTTT
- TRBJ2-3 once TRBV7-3 CASSLTPRTDTQYF TGTGCCAGCAGCTTAACACCTAGGACAGATACGCAGTATTTT
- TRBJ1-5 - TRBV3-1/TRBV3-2 CASSQGPGINQPQHF TGTGCCAGCAGCCAAGGGCCCGGGATCAATCAGCCCCAGCATTTT
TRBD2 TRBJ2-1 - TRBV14 CASSRPFSGFSYNEQFF TGTGCCAGCAGCCGCCCATTTAGCGGGTTCTCCTACAATGAGCAGTTCTTC
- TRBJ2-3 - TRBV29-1 CSVEEDSADTQYF TGCAGCGTTGAGGAGGACAGCGCAGATACGCAGTATTTT
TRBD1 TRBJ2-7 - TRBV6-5 CASRKHGQGAYEQYF TGTGCCAGCAGAAAGCACGGACAGGGGGCGTACGAGCAGTACTTC
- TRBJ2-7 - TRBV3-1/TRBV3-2 CASRLTENYEQYF TGTGCCAGCAGACTTACAGAGAACTACGAGCAGTACTTC
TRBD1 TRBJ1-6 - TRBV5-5 CASSWWTGDNSPLHF TGTGCCAGCAGCTGGTGGACAGGGGATAATTCACCCCTCCACTTT
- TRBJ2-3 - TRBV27 CASSLSQTTDTQYF TGTGCCAGCAGTTTATCGCAAACAACAGATACGCAGTATTTT
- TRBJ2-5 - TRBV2 CASSFRRTGLGETQYF TGTGCCAGCAGCTTCAGAAGGACGGGACTGGGGGAGACCCAGTACTTC
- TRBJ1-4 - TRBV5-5 CASSFRGEKLFF TGTGCCAGCAGCTTTAGGGGTGAAAAACTGTTTTTT
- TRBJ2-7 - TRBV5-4 CASSSLGGYDEQYF TGTGCCAGCAGCTCCCTTGGGGGCTACGACGAGCAGTACTTC
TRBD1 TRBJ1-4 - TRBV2 CASSPKGARQEKLFF TGTGCCAGCAGCCCCAAGGGGGCCAGGCAGGAAAAACTGTTTTTT
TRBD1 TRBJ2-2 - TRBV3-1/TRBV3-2 CASSQTGQGANTGELFF TGTGCCAGCAGCCAAACTGGACAGGGCGCGAACACCGGGGAGCTGTTTTTT
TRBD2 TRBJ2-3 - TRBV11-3 CASSSGTSGSITDTQYF TGTGCCAGCAGCTCAGGGACTAGCGGGTCGATCACAGATACGCAGTATTTT
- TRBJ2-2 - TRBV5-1 CASSPQGWAGELFF TGCGCCAGCAGCCCCCAGGGCTGGGCCGGGGAGCTGTTTTTT
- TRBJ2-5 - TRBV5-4 CASSLGLAQQETQYF TGTGCCAGCAGCTTGGGGTTAGCACAACAAGAGACCCAGTACTTC
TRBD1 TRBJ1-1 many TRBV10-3 CAISVTGEGTEAFF TGTGCCATCAGTGTGACAGGGGAAGGGACTGAAGCTTTCTTT
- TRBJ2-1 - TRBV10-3 CATLGKRSLLNEQFF TGTGCCACCCTCGGTAAGCGGAGCCTCCTCAATGAGCAGTTCTTC
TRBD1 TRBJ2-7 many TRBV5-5 CASSSSGTGSSEQYF TGTGCCAGCAGCTCCTCCGGGACAGGGTCCAGTGAGCAGTACTTC
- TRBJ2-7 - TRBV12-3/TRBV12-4 CASSLEQGLEQYF TGTGCCAGCAGTTTAGAACAGGGCCTCGAGCAGTACTTC